A single sample gave rise to the 2 T cell receptor beta chains below, sequenced in a study of shared clonotypes between healthy human individuals. Sequencing used immunoSEQ multiplex PCR; TCRdb keeps in-frame clones, though not all of them. The data contain 2 million to 3 million clones, approximately 94% of them singletons. The specimen was naive CD4+ T cells from PBMCs. Subset described: CD45RA+ positively selected. The receptors were gathered from a man aged 18 to 30 in good health. Some clones in this sample may be carry-over from other donors' samples.

This chain links TRBV4-1 with TRBJ2-3, with D unresolved. This CDR3 has 15 amino acids. Trimming shortened V by 1 base and J by 5 bases, and 13 bases separated the two germline ends. In germline, CDR1 is MGHRA, CDR2 YSYEKL. The CDR3: CASSQGFGRIDTQYF. CDR3 sequence (DNA): TGCGCCAGCAGCCAAGGATTCGGCAGAATAGATACGCAGTATTTT.

In regard to this clone: One junction end disagrees with the germline gene, perhaps due to a read error. The V call is TRBV5-1, the J call TRBJ2-3, with D perhaps TRBD1 (5 bases). The CDR3 is 16 amino acids. CDR1 and CDR2 (germline): SGHRS, YFSETQ. The DNA of the CDR3 is TGCACCAGCAGCTCGACCCCAGGGCGTAGCACAGATACGCAGTATTTT. It encodes CTSSSTPGRSTDTQYF.